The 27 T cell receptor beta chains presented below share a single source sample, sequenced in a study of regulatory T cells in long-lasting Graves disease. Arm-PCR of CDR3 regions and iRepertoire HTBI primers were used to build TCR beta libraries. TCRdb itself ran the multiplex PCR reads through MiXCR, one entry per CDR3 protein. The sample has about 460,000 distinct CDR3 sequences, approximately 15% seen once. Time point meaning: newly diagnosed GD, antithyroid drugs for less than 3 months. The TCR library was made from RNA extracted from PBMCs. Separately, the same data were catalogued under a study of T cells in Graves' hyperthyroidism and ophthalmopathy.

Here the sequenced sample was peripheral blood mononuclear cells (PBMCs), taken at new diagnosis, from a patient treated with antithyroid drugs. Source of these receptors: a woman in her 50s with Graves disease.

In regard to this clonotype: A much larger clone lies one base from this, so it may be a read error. CDR3 coding DNA: TGCGCCAGCAGCTCCCCCCCGGGGCCAATCAGCGGCGAGCAGCACTTC. It encodes CASSSPPGPISGEQHF. This chain joins TRBV5-1 and TRBJ2-3; D could derive from TRBD1 or TRBD2 (5 bases each). The CDR3 is made up of 16 amino acids. Germline V gene data show CDR1 as SGHRS and CDR2 as YFSETQ.

The CDR3 protein is CSANRGYPYEQYF. The CDR3 bases are TGCAGTGCTAACAGGGGGTACCCCTACGAGCAGTACTTC. V and J are TRBV20-1 and TRBJ2-7; 8 positions agree with TRBD1. The CDR3 contains 13 residues. From germline, CDR1 is DFQATT and CDR2 SNEGSKA (reference sequence). V lost 4 bases and J lost 2; bases outside the gene matches: 4.

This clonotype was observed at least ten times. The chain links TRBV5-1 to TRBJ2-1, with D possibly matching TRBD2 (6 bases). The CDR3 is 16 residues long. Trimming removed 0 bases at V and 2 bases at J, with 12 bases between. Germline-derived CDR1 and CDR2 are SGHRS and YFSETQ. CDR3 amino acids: CASSLEGGIAYNEQFF. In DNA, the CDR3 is TGCGCCAGCAGCTTGGAAGGCGGGATAGCCTACAATGAGCAGTTCTTC.

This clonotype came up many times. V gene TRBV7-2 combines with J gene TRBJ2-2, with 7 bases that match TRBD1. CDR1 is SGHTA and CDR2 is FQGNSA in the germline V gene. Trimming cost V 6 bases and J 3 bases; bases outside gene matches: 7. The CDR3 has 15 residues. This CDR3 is CASSFFGTDTGELFF. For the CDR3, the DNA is TGTGCCAGCAGTTTCTTCGGGACAGACACCGGGGAGCTGTTTTTT.

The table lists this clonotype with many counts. The CDR3 DNA sequence: TGTGCCTGGACACCCCCTAACTCCTACAATGAGCAGTTCTTC. Its protein is CAWTPPNSYNEQFF. The chain uses TRBV30 and TRBJ2-1; D remains ambiguous. CDR1 and CDR2 from the germline V gene are GTSNPN and SVGIG (reference sequence). Between the trimmed V and J ends, which lost 4 bases and 0 bases, there was a span of 10 bases. This CDR3 is built from 14 residues.

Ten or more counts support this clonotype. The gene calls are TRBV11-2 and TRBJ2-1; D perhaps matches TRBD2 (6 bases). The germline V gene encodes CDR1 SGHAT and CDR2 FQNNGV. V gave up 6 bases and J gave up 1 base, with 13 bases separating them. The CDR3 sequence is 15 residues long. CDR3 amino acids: CASSPGTASYNEQFF. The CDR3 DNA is TGTGCCAGCAGTCCCGGGACTGCGTCCTACAATGAGCAGTTCTTC.

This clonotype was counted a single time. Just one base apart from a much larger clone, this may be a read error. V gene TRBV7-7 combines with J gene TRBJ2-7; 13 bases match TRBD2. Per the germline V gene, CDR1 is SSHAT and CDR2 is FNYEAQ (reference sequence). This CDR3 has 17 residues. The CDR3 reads CASSILAGGPFSYEQCF. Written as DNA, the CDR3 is TGTGCTAGCAGCATACTAGCGGGAGGGCCTTTCTCCTACGAGCAGTGCTTC.

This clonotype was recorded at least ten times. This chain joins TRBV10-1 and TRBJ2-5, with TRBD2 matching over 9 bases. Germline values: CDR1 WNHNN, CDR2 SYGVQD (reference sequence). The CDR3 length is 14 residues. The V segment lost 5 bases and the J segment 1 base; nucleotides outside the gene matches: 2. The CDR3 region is CASSSSGVQETQYF. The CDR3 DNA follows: TGCGCCAGCAGTTCTAGCGGGGTCCAAGAGACCCAGTACTTC.

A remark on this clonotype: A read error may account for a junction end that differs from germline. The CDR3: CASSLAGGSYEQCF. For the CDR3, the DNA is TGTGCCAGCAGTCTAGCGGGAGGATCCTACGAGCAGTGCTTC. The chain combines TRBV6-2 or TRBV6-3 with TRBJ2-7; 11 bases fit TRBD2. This CDR3 is built from 14 residues. Germline lookup yields CDR1 MNHEY and CDR2 SVGEGT.

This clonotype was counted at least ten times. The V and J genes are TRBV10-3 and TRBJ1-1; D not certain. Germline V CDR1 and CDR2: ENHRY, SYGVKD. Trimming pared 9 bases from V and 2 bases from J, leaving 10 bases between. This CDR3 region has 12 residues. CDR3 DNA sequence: TGTGCCATGACGGACGGTAACACTGAAGCTTTCTTT. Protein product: CAMTDGNTEAFF.

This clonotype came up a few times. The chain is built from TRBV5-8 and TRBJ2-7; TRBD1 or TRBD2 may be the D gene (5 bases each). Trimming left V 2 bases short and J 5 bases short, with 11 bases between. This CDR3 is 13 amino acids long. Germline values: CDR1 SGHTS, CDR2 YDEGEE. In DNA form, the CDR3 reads TGTGCCAGCAGCTTATCCGGGACCGACGAGCAGTACTTC. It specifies CASSLSGTDEQYF.

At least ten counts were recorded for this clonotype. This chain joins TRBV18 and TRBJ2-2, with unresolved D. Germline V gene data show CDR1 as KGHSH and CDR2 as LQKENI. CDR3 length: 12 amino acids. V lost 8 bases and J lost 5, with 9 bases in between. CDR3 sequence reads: CASSYYTGELFF. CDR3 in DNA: TGTGCCAGCAGTTATTATACCGGGGAGCTGTTTTTT.

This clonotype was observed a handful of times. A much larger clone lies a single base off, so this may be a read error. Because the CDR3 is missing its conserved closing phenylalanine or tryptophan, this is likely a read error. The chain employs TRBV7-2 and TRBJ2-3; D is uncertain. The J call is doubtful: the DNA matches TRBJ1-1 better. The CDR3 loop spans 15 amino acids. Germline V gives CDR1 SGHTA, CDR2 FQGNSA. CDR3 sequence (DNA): TGTGCCAGCAGCTTAGCTGCTCGGATGGGCACTGAAGCTTTCCTT. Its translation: CASSLAARMGTEAFL.

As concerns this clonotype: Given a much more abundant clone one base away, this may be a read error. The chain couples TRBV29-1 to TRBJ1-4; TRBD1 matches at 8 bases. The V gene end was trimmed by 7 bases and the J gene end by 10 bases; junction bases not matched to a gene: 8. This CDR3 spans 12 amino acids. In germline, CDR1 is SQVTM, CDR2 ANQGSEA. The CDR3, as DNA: TGCAGCGCTCGGGACAGGAGAGGAAAACTGTTTTTT. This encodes CSARDRRGKLFF. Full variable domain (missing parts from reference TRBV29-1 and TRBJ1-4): SAVISQKPSRDICQRGTSLTIQCQVDSQVTMMFWYRQQPGQSLTLIATANQGSEATYESGFVIDKFPISRPNLTFSTLTVSNMSPEDSSIYLCSARDRRGKLFFGSGTQLSVL.

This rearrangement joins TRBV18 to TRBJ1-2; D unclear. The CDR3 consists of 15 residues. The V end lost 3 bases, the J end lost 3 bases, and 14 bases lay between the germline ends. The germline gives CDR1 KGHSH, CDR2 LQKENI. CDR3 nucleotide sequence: TGTGCCAGCTCACCCCCCGGTTGGGCAGACTATGGCTACACCTTC. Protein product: CASSPPGWADYGYTF.

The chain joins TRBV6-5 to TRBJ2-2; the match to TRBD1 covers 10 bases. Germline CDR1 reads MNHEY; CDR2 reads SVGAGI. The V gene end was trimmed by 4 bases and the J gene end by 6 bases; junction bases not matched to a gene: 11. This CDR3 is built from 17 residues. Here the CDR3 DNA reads TGTGCCAGCAGTTCCGAATCGGGACAGGGGAGGGCCGGGGAGCTGTTTTTT. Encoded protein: CASSSESGQGRAGELFF.

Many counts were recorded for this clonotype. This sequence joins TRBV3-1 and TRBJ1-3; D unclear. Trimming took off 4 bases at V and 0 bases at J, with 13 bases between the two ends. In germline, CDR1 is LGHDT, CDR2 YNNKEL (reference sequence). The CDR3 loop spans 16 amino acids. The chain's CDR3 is CASSLGPRSSGNTIYF. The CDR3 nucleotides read TGTGCCAGCAGCCTCGGCCCCCGGAGCTCTGGAAACACCATATATTTT.

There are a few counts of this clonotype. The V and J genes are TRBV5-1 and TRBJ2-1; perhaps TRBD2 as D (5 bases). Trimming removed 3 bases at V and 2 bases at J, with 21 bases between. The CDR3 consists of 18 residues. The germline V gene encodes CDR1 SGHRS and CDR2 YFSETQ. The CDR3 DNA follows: TGCGCCAGCAGCTGGGATGGCCTCACGAGCGGAGCCTACAATGAGCAGTTCTTC. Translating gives CASSWDGLTSGAYNEQFF.

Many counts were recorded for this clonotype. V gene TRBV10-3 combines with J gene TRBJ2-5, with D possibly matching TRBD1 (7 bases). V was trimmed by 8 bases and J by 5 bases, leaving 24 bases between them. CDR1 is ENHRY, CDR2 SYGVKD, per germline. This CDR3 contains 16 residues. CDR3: CAIGGPRQGGGETQYF. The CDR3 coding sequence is TGTGCCATCGGGGGGCCGAGACAGGGTGGAGGTGAGACCCAGTACTTC.

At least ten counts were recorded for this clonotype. CDR3 bases: TGTGCCAGCGGAGGACTAGCGCCCCATGAGCAGTTCTTC. Translating it yields CASGGLAPHEQFF. This chain links TRBV12-3 or TRBV12-4 with TRBJ2-1; the match to TRBD2 covers 9 bases. V lost 8 bases, J lost 8 bases, and 7 bases stayed unmatched. This CDR3 has 13 amino acids.

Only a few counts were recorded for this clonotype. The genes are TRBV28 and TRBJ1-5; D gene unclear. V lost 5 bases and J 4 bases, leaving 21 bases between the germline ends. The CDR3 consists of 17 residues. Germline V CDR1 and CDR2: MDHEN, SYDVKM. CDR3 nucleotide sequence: TGTGCCAGCAGTGCCCACCCCGGGGTAAGGGTGAATCAGCCCCAGCATTTT. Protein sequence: CASSAHPGVRVNQPQHF.

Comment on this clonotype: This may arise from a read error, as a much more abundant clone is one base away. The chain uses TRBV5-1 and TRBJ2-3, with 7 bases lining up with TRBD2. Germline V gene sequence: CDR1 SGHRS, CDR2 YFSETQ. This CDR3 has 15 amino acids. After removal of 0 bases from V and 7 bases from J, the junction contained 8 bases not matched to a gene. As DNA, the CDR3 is TGCGCCAGCAGCTTGGGGGAGGGCCAAGCATATACGCAGTATTTT. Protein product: CASSLGEGQAYTQYF.

CDR3 sequence (DNA): TGTGCCACCCTTGAGGACGGGAGGGCCCTGGCCGATACGCAGTATTTT. Its translation is CATLEDGRALADTQYF. The chain employs TRBV28 and TRBJ2-3; TRBD2 agrees at 8 bases. The CDR3 loop spans 16 amino acids. CDR1 and CDR2 from the germline V gene are MDHEN and SYDVKM. V trimming: 10 bases; J trimming: 6 bases; junction bases outside the gene matches: 18. The full variable domain, with the rest looked up from reference TRBV28 and TRBJ2-3, is DVKVTQSSRYLVKRTGEKVFLECVQDMDHENMFWYRQDPGLGLRLIYFSYDVKMKEKGDIPEGYSVSREKKERFSLILESASTNQTSMYLCATLEDGRALADTQYFGPGTRLTVL.

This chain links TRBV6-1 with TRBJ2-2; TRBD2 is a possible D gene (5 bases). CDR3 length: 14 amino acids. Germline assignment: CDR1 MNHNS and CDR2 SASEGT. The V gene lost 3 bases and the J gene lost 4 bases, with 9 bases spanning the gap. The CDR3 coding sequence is TGTGCCAGCAGTGACGGGGTGAGCACCGGGGAGCTGTTTTTT. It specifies CASSDGVSTGELFF.

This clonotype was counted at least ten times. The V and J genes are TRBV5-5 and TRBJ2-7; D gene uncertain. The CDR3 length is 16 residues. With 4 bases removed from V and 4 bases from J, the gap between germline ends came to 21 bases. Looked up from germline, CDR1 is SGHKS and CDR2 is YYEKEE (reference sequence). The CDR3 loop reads CASSPSFGRPTYEQYF. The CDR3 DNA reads TGTGCCAGCAGCCCGTCGTTTGGTCGACCGACTTACGAGCAGTACTTC.

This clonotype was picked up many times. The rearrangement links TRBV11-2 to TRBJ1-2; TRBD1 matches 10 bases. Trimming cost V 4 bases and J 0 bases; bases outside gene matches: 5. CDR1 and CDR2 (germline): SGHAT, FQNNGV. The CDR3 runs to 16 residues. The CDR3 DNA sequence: TGTGCCAGCAGCTCGACAGGGGGCCTACCTAACTATGGCTACACCTTC. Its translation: CASSSTGGLPNYGYTF.

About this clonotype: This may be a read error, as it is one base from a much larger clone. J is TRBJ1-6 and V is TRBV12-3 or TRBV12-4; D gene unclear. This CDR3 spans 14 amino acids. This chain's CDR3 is CAGSLTTSISPLHF. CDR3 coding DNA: TGTGCCGGCAGTCTTACGACATCTATTTCACCCCTCCACTTT.